This T cell receptor beta chain derives from a study of T cell changes during pregnancy in multiple sclerosis. This clone was counted between two and nine times. V dropped 0 bases and J dropped 4 bases, with 11 bases sitting between them. This CDR3 spans 16 amino acids. CDR1 SGHNT and CDR2 YYREEE come from the germline V gene (reference sequence). TCRdb's copy holds only in-frame clones and misses some; the assay was immunoSEQ multiplex PCR. The profile covers fewer than 90,000 clones, with 85% to 95% appearing a single time and around 0.86% taken by the ten largest. This chain uses TRBV5-4 with TRBJ2-6; TRBD1 is a possible D gene (6 bases). Sample: peripheral blood, taken in the third trimester of pregnancy. This clonotype originated in a female donor with multiple sclerosis, enrolled in a pregnancy study. This chain's CDR3 is CASSLGTDLGANVLTF. In nucleotides, the CDR3 is TGTGCCAGCAGCTTGGGGACAGATCTAGGGGCCAACGTCCTGACTTTC.